The 3 T cell receptor beta chains below come from one sample, sequenced in a study of blood T cell repertoires in COVID-19. Measured with immunoSEQ multiplex PCR; TCRdb has only the in-frame clones, and not every one. The sample includes around 20,000 clones, more than 85% of them seen just once. Sequencing was done on a sample of peripheral blood. Receptor source: a man in his 70s with acute or convalescent COVID-19.

CDR3 sequence reads: CATTTSGGTGELFF. CDR3 in DNA: TGCGCCACTACGACTAGCGGGGGAACCGGGGAGCTGTTTTTT. The chain combines TRBV10-2 with TRBJ2-2, with TRBD2 matching 12 bases. Trimming took 10 bases from V and 5 from J; bases not matched to a gene: 5. The V gene's germline CDR1 is WSHSY and CDR2 SAAADI. CDR3 size: 14 residues.

CDR3 sequence (DNA): TGTGCCAGCAGCTCCGCGGCAGGGGCCAAAAACATTCAGTACTTC. Translated: CASSSAAGAKNIQYF. The chain is built from TRBV5-6 and TRBJ2-4, with D tentatively TRBD1 (5 bases). Trimming stripped 3 bases from V and 1 base from J, with 11 bases between. CDR3 length equals 15 residues. Germline V CDR1 and CDR2: SGHDT, YYEEEE.

The chain uses TRBV7-9 and TRBJ1-6; 7 bases line up with TRBD1. Unmatched junction bases numbered 14, after V lost 4 bases and J lost 8 bases. Germline CDR1 is SEHNR and CDR2 is FQNEAQ (reference sequence). The CDR3 is 17 residues long. CDR3 in DNA: TGTGCCAGCAGCTGGGCGGGACAGACGAGGTGGGATTCACCCCTCCACTTT. It translates to CASSWAGQTRWDSPLHF.